The present T cell receptor (beta chain) was sequenced within a study of radiation and T cells in renal cell carcinoma. Germline V gene sequence: CDR1 MNHEY, CDR2 SVGAGI. This CDR3 has 15 residues. The V gene end was trimmed by 7 bases and the J gene end by 2 bases; junction bases not matched to a gene: 7. TCRdb's copy holds only in-frame clones and misses some; the assay was immunoSEQ multiplex PCR. Here the sample spans 160,000 or so clones, roughly 89% being singletons. Time point in this sample: blood 2 weeks post-SBRT. The treatment is: 15 Gy SBRT to primary tumor, nephrectomy 4 weeks later. Study-wide points: Top tumor clonotypes rose in blood 2 weeks post-radiation, then contracted.

This clone was observed a few times. Its antigen is still unknown. Sequencing was performed on blood, taken from a patient whose treatment included radiotherapy and nephrectomy. The origin of this receptor is a woman between 45 and 65 years old with renal cell carcinoma. The V call is TRBV6-5, the J call TRBJ2-1, with 8 bases aligning to TRBD2. CDR3 in amino acids: CASTLSGAAYNEQFF. CDR3 bases: TGTGCCAGCACTCTTAGCGGGGCCGCCTACAATGAGCAGTTCTTC.